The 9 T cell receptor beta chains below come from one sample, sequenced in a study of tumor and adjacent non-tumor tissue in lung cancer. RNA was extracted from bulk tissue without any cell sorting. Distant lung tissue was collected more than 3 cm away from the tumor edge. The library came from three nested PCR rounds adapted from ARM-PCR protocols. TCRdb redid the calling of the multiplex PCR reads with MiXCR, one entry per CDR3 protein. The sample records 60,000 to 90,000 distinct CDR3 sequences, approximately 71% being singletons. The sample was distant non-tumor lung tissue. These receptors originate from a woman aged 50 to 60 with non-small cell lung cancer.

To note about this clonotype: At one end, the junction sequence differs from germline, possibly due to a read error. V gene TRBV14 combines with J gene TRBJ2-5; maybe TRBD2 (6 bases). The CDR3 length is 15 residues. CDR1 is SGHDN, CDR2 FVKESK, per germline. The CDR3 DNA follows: TGTGTCAGCAGCCCGTTGAGTAGCGGACAAGAGACCCAGTACTTC. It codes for CVSSPLSSGQETQYF. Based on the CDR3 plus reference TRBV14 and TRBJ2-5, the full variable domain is EAGVTQFPSHSVIEKGQTVTLRCDPISGHDNLYWYRRVMGKEIKFLLHFVKESKQDESGMPNNRFLAERTGGTYSTLKVQPAELEDSGVYFCVSSPLSSGQETQYFGPGTRLLVL.

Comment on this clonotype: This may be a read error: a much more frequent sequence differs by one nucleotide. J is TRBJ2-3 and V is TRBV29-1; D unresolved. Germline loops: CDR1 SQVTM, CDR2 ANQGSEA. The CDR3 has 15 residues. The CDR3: CSAKDGFVTPDTHYF. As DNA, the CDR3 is TGCAGCGCCAAGGACGGGTTCGTCACACCAGATACGCATTATTTT.

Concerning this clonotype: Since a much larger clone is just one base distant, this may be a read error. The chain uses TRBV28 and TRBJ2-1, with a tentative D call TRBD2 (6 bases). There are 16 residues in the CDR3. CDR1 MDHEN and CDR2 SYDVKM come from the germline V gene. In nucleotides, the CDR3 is TGTGCCAACAGTTTTGTGGACTACAGCTCCTACAATGAGCAGTTCTTC. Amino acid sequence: CANSFVDYSSYNEQFF.

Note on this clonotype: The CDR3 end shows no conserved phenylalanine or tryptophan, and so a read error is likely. The CDR3 coding sequence is TGCAGTGCTAGAGACCGGGCCACAGCTTTCTCT. It specifies CSARDRATAFS. The J gene is TRBJ1-1, the V gene TRBV20-1; no clear D. Germline V gives CDR1 DFQATT, CDR2 SNEGSKA (reference sequence). The V and J ends lost 0 bases and 10 bases respectively, with 9 bases between them. CDR3 size: 11 residues.

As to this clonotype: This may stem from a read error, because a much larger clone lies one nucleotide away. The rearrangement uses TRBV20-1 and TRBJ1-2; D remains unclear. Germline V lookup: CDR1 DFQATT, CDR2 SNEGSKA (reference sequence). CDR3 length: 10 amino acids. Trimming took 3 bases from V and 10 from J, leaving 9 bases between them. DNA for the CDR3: TGCAGTGCTAGGTTGGGTGACTACACCTTC. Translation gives CSARLGDYTF.

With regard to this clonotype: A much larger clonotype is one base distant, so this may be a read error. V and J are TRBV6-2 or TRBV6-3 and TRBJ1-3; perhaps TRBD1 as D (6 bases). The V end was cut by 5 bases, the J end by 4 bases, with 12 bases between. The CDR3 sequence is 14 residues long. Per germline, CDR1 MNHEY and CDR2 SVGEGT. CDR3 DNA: TGTGCCAGCAGTGGTACAGGGTCCGGAAACACCATATATTTT. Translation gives CASSGTGSGNTIYF.

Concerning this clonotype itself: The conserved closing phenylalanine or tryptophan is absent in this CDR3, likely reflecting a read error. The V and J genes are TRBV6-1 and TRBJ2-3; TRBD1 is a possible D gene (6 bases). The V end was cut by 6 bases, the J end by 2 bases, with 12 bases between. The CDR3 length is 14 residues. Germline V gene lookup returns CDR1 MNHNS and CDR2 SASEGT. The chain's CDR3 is CASRLQGFTDTQYP. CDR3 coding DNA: TGTGCCAGCAGACTACAGGGATTCACAGATACGCAGTATCCT.

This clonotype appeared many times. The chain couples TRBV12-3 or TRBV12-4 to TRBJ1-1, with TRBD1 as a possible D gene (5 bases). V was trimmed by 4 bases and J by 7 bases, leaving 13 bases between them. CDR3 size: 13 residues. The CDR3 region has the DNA TGTGCCAGCAGTTCATCAGGGTATGGTGAAGCTTTCTTT. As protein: CASSSSGYGEAFF.

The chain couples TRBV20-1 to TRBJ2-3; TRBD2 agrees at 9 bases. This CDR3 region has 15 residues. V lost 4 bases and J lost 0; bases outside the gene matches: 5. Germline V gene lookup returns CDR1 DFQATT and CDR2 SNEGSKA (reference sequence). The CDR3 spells CSANQREVSTDTQYF. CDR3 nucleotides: TGCAGTGCTAACCAGCGGGAGGTGAGCACAGATACGCAGTATTTT.